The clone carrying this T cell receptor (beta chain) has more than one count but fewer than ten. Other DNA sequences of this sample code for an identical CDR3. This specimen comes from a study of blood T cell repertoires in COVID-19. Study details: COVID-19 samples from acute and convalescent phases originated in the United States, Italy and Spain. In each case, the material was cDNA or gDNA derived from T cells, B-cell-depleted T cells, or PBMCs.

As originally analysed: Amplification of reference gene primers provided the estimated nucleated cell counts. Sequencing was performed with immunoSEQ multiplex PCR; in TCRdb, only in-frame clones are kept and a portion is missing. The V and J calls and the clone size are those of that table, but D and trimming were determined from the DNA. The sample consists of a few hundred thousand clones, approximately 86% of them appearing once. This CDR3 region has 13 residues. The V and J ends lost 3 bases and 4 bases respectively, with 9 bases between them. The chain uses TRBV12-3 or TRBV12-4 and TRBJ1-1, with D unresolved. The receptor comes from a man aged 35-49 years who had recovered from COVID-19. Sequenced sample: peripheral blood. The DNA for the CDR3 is TGTGCCAGCAGTTTGTCGGGATCCACTGAAGCTTTCTTT. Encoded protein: CASSLSGSTEAFF.